This TCR beta chain was captured in a study of radiation and T cells in renal cell carcinoma (dated by TCRdb to 2020 to 2021). Some background on the complete study: TCR beta sequencing covered 50 or so samples in total, comprising roughly 25 tumors and about 27 peripheral blood samples. Across all 53 samples, under 5,000,000 unique CDR3 nucleotide sequences encoding over 2.5 million unique CDR3 amino acid sequences were identified. The last blood draw occurred 4 weeks after radiation, at the same time as nephrectomy.

CDR1 and CDR2, per the germline V gene (reference sequence), are WNHNN and SYGVQD. The CDR3, cysteine through phenylalanine, is 13 amino acids long. Left in the record is the CDR3 DNA by itself, 39 bases read in frame from the first base. V loses 0 bases, J loses 7 bases, and the germline ends lie 9 bases apart. Results the study describes overall, beyond this receptor: Because the trial had a single-armed design, the trial could not examine how radiation dose or scheduling affected the TCR repertoire. No pretreatment tumor biopsies were available, so the baseline intratumoral presence of clonotypes could not be determined. Tracking of blood repertoire dynamics stopped at four to five weeks after treatment, with no follow-up past that point. In blood, the top tumor clonotypes increased from baseline to 2 weeks after radiation and then shrank by 4 weeks, which suggests a temporary expansion of tumor-resident clones.

Interpreted using the paper, the time point label stands for: blood 4 weeks post-SBRT, at nephrectomy. The label giving this sample's treatment or condition can be read as: 15 Gy SBRT to primary tumor, nephrectomy 4 weeks later. Samples were obtained from a clinical trial, in which 15 Gy stereotactic body radiation therapy was delivered to primary renal cell carcinomas and nephrectomy was performed 4 weeks later. To follow tumor-enriched clonotypes, serial peripheral blood was collected from radiation-treated patients at baseline and at 2 weeks and 4 weeks after SBRT. Renal cell carcinoma with clear cell pathology was present in all patients. The QIAamp DNA Blood Mini Kit (Qiagen) was used to prepare genomic DNA for TCR sequencing. Only samples passing all quality control checks were included in the analyses. TCR beta libraries were generated from genomic DNA with the immunoSEQ kit, following the manufacturer's recommendations. For library preparation, a first multiplex PCR was performed with proprietary primers, followed by a second PCR in which unique barcodes were added, and bead cleanups were performed after each round. Each sample batch included a kit-provided positive control reaction and a negative control reaction. The final libraries were assessed on an Agilent 4200 TapeStation D1000 ScreenTape, pooled by volume, and quantified by qPCR. Sequencing was performed on an Illumina NextSeq500 using a MidOutput 150-cycle cartridge, with 156 Read1 cycles, 15 Index1 cycles, and the kit custom primers. The pooled library was loaded at 0.75 to 1 pM, and around 22% PhiX control was spiked in. The paper's processing steps were these. Vendor-processed data were analyzed in R, with a clonotype defined as all T cells sharing the same CDR3 nucleotide sequence. In the clone abundance analyses, frequencies in each sample were normalized to that sample's 10,000 most abundant clones. Before analysis, public T cell clones were removed, and these numbered fewer than five per sample on average. Tumor-enriched clonotypes and baseline blood-enriched clonotypes were defined as those with an abundance difference of at least 32-fold between compartments. A beta-binomial differential abundance model was used to identify clonotypes that expanded or contracted between blood time points. The Baroni-Urbani and Buser coefficient was used to measure tumor-blood repertoire similarity, and groups were compared with two-tailed Wilcoxon tests in R. Here the immuneACCESS table is served through TCRdb, limited to in-frame sequences with V and J called. Missing clones are a known gap in these copies; in checked studies unresolved V genes cover under half, and the rest lacks a known reason. D and trimming were read from the DNA, whereas the V and J calls and clone size are those reported in that table. Counted in this sample were 140,000 or so clones; 70% to 90% of them appeared once. About a sixth of the sample is in the top ten clones.

This clone turned up a few times. This clone's antigen is unknown. The record has no base qualities; no much larger clone is one base away. The rearrangement joined TRBV10-1 to TRBJ1-2, with the D gene uncertain. The sequences come from blood, collected from a patient whose treatment included radiotherapy and nephrectomy. This receptor was obtained from a woman aged 50 to 60 with renal cell carcinoma. The CDR3 reads CASSESTASGYTF. The DNA sequence follows: TGCGCCAGCAGTGAGTCGACTGCCTCTGGCTACACCTTC.